Listed below are T cell receptor beta chains from one sample, sequenced in a study of neurological immune-mediated disorders. A single record per CDR3 protein comes from TCRdb applying MiXCR to the 5' RACE reads. The sample has 46,000 or so distinct CDR3 sequences; 10% are singletons. The material sequenced was PBMCs. Source of these receptors: a woman aged 40 to 50 with HTLV-1-associated myelopathy (HAM/TSP). The CDR3 runs from the conserved cysteine through the conserved F or W. The order of the fields is J gene, clone size, D gene, V gene, CDR3 DNA, CDR3 protein. A D gene is named only where the DNA matches it firmly. Clone size is given for some rows only: seen once, a few or many times, or a class if the clone is expanded.

J gene: TRBJ2-4
clone size: many
D gene: NA
V gene: TRBV6-2/TRBV6-3
CDR3 DNA: TGTGCCAGCAGTTTTCTACCTCTCTTAGCCAAAAACATTCAGTACTTC
CDR3 protein: CASSFLPLLAKNIQYF

J gene: TRBJ2-1
clone size: NA
D gene: NA
V gene: TRBV12-3/TRBV12-4
CDR3 DNA: TGTGCCAGCAGTCCCTTCCAGAGTACCAATGAGCAGTTCTTC
CDR3 protein: CASSPFQSTNEQFF

J gene: TRBJ2-1
clone size: many
D gene: TRBD2
V gene: TRBV20-1
CDR3 DNA: TGCAGTGCTAGATCCCTGCGCTTAGCGGGGAATGAGCAGTTCTTC
CDR3 protein: CSARSLRLAGNEQFF

J gene: TRBJ1-5
clone size: many
D gene: NA
V gene: TRBV20-1
CDR3 DNA: TGCAGTGCTAGAGATGGACTCCAGCCCCAGCATTTT
CDR3 protein: CSARDGLQPQHF

J gene: TRBJ2-7
clone size: many
D gene: NA
V gene: TRBV6-2/TRBV6-3
CDR3 DNA: TGTGCCAGCAGTTACTCCGAGGGGCCCCTCGGGTACGAGCAGTACTTC
CDR3 protein: CASSYSEGPLGYEQYF

J gene: TRBJ2-7
clone size: many
D gene: NA
V gene: TRBV6-6
CDR3 DNA: TGTGCCAGCAGTCCCCCCTTAACGGTGAGCTACGAGCAGTACTTC
CDR3 protein: CASSPPLTVSYEQYF

J gene: TRBJ2-1
clone size: many
D gene: TRBD1
V gene: TRBV5-6
CDR3 DNA: TGTGCCAGCAGCTTGCTATTCGACAGGGGGTTGGATGAGCAGTTCTTC
CDR3 protein: CASSLLFDRGLDEQFF

J gene: TRBJ1-2
clone size: many
D gene: NA
V gene: TRBV14
CDR3 DNA: TGTGCCAGCAGCCAAGAGAGGTGGGGGGCCTATGGCTACACCTTC
CDR3 protein: CASSQERWGAYGYTF

J gene: TRBJ2-3
clone size: many
D gene: TRBD2
V gene: TRBV7-2
CDR3 DNA: TGTGCCAGCAGCCGACGGGCGGGGGTAGATACGCAGTATTTT
CDR3 protein: CASSRRAGVDTQYF

J gene: TRBJ2-6
clone size: NA
D gene: NA
V gene: TRBV4-1
CDR3 DNA: TGCGCCAGCAGCCAAGATGACGGAACCACGTACTCTGTGGCCAACGTCCTTACTTTC
CDR3 protein: CASSQDDGTTYSVANVLTF

J gene: TRBJ2-1
clone size: many
D gene: TRBD1
V gene: TRBV5-1
CDR3 DNA: TGCGCCAGCAGCTTGGAGGACAGGGGGCTTCGTGAGCAGTTCTTC
CDR3 protein: CASSLEDRGLREQFF

J gene: TRBJ1-1
clone size: many
D gene: TRBD1
V gene: TRBV12-3/TRBV12-4
CDR3 DNA: TGTGCCAGCAGTTCGAGAGGACAGGGGAGCACTGAAGCTTTCTTT
CDR3 protein: CASSSRGQGSTEAFF

J gene: TRBJ2-7
clone size: many
D gene: TRBD2
V gene: TRBV7-2
CDR3 DNA: TGTGCCAGCAAAAAACAGCGGGGGGGCTCCTACGAGCAGTACTTC
CDR3 protein: CASKKQRGGSYEQYF

J gene: TRBJ2-3
clone size: many
D gene: NA
V gene: TRBV20-1
CDR3 DNA: TGCAGTGCTAGCGGCACAGATACGCAGTATTTT
CDR3 protein: CSASGTDTQYF

J gene: TRBJ1-2
clone size: many
D gene: NA
V gene: TRBV19
CDR3 DNA: TGTGCCAGCAATGCGGAGACAGGAGGAGACTATGGCTACACCTTC
CDR3 protein: CASNAETGGDYGYTF

J gene: TRBJ2-2
clone size: many
D gene: TRBD2
V gene: TRBV20-1
CDR3 DNA: TGCAGTGCTAGAGTTTGGGGACTAGCGGGGACCATCACCGGGGAGCTGTTTTTT
CDR3 protein: CSARVWGLAGTITGELFF

J gene: TRBJ1-2
clone size: many
D gene: TRBD1
V gene: TRBV24-1
CDR3 DNA: TGTGCCACCAGTGATCCGACAGGGGGCAGGGGCTACACCTTC
CDR3 protein: CATSDPTGGRGYTF

J gene: TRBJ2-3
clone size: many
D gene: NA
V gene: TRBV12-5
CDR3 DNA: TGTGCTAGTGGTTTGATCACAGATACGCAGTATTTT
CDR3 protein: CASGLITDTQYF

J gene: TRBJ1-6
clone size: many
D gene: NA
V gene: TRBV12-3/TRBV12-4
CDR3 DNA: TGTGCCAGCAGTTCCGGGGGGCACCAATTTAGCAATTCACCCCTCCACTTT
CDR3 protein: CASSSGGHQFSNSPLHF

J gene: TRBJ2-7
clone size: many
D gene: TRBD2
V gene: TRBV6-5
CDR3 DNA: TGTGCCAGCCGCTCCTCCGACGGGAGGTCCTACGAGCAGTACTTC
CDR3 protein: CASRSSDGRSYEQYF

J gene: TRBJ1-4
clone size: NA
D gene: TRBD1
V gene: TRBV5-1
CDR3 DNA: TGCGCCAGCAGCTTGGGTGACAGGGTTGAAAAACTGTTTTTT
CDR3 protein: CASSLGDRVEKLFF

J gene: TRBJ2-7
clone size: many
D gene: TRBD1
V gene: TRBV15
CDR3 DNA: TGTGCCACCAGCACGGGACAGACCTACGAGCAGTACTTC
CDR3 protein: CATSTGQTYEQYF

J gene: TRBJ2-7
clone size: many
D gene: NA
V gene: TRBV7-8
CDR3 DNA: TGTGCCAGCAGCTTTGGCGACAGGTCGTCGTACGAGCAGTACTTC
CDR3 protein: CASSFGDRSSYEQYF

J gene: TRBJ1-1
clone size: NA
D gene: TRBD1
V gene: TRBV9
CDR3 DNA: TGTGCCAGCAGCGGTGGACAGGTTAGGTTCTTT
CDR3 protein: CASSGGQVRFF

J gene: TRBJ1-1
clone size: many
D gene: NA
V gene: TRBV6-2/TRBV6-3
CDR3 DNA: TGTGCCAGCAGTTCCGGGACAGAAGCTTTCTTT
CDR3 protein: CASSSGTEAFF

J gene: TRBJ1-1
clone size: many
D gene: NA
V gene: TRBV12-3/TRBV12-4
CDR3 DNA: TGTGCCAGCAGTTTGCAGGCTCTGAATACTGAAGCTTTCTTT
CDR3 protein: CASSLQALNTEAFF

J gene: TRBJ2-7
clone size: few
D gene: TRBD1
V gene: TRBV11-2
CDR3 DNA: TGTACCAGCAGCTCGCAGGGGGCAGGGCCTACCTACGAGCAGTACTTC
CDR3 protein: CTSSSQGAGPTYEQYF

J gene: TRBJ2-2
clone size: many
D gene: NA
V gene: TRBV5-1
CDR3 DNA: TGCGCCAGCAGCTCAGGCCTCAACACCGGGGAGCTGTTTTTT
CDR3 protein: CASSSGLNTGELFF

J gene: TRBJ1-5
clone size: few
D gene: NA
V gene: TRBV30
CDR3 DNA: TGTGCCTGGCGCCTAAAGGTCTGGGATCAGCCCCAGCATTTT
CDR3 protein: CAWRLKVWDQPQHF

J gene: TRBJ1-1
clone size: many
D gene: TRBD1
V gene: TRBV4-1
CDR3 DNA: TGCGCCAGCAGCCATAGACAGGGGGCGACTGAAGCTTTCTTT
CDR3 protein: CASSHRQGATEAFF

J gene: TRBJ1-5
clone size: NA
D gene: NA
V gene: TRBV29-1
CDR3 DNA: TGCAGAGTTAGCGACAGCTACAATCAGCCCCAGCATTTT
CDR3 protein: CRVSDSYNQPQHF

J gene: TRBJ2-5
clone size: many
D gene: TRBD2
V gene: TRBV11-2
CDR3 DNA: TGTGCCAGCAGCTTAGAGGGACTAGCGGCTAAAGAGACCCAGTACTTC
CDR3 protein: CASSLEGLAAKETQYF

J gene: TRBJ2-5
clone size: many
D gene: NA
V gene: TRBV7-9
CDR3 DNA: TGTGCCAGCAGCTCGCGTCACAGGGTCCACGAGACCCAGTACTTC
CDR3 protein: CASSSRHRVHETQYF

J gene: TRBJ2-7
clone size: many
D gene: NA
V gene: TRBV12-3/TRBV12-4
CDR3 DNA: TGTGCCAGCAGTTTAGCGCGTGTAGCCGAGCAGTACTTC
CDR3 protein: CASSLARVAEQYF

J gene: TRBJ2-3
clone size: many
D gene: NA
V gene: TRBV10-3
CDR3 DNA: TGTGCCACCGGCCCGGCCGGGGGCGAGGAAAAGCAGACAGATACGCAGTATTTT
CDR3 protein: CATGPAGGEEKQTDTQYF

J gene: TRBJ1-5
clone size: many
D gene: TRBD1
V gene: TRBV18
CDR3 DNA: TGTGCCAGCTCCCCCGACAGGGGCCAGCCCCAGCATTTT
CDR3 protein: CASSPDRGQPQHF